Listed below are T cell receptor beta chains from one sample, sequenced in a study of T-cell reconstitution after alpha-beta-depleted transplantation in children. TCRdb re-called the PCR reads with MiXCR, one entry per CDR3 protein. The sample consists of over 400,000 distinct CDR3 sequences, approximately 12% of them appearing once. The sequencing used PBMCs from the stem cell graft donor, collected from the stem cell graft. The origin of the receptors is a human donor who donated a stem cell graft to a child with combined immunodeficiency. CDR3s include the opening cysteine and the closing phenylalanine or tryptophan. Fields, in order: clone size, J gene, V gene, D gene, CDR3 DNA, CDR3 protein. A D gene is named only where the DNA matches it firmly. Where a row states a size, it is once, few, many or the class of an expanded clone; other rows omit it.

size: many
J: TRBJ2-1
V: TRBV5-5
D: .
DNA: TGTGCCAGCGATCGGGTAGGGGTGGACAATGAGCAGTTCTTC
CDR3: CASDRVGVDNEQFF

size: many
J: TRBJ1-5
V: TRBV30
D: .
DNA: TGTGCCTGGAGTTGGGGAAGGGATCAGCCCCAGCATTTT
CDR3: CAWSWGRDQPQHF

size: .
J: TRBJ2-5
V: TRBV30
D: TRBD2
DNA: TGTGCCTGGTGTGCGGGAGGGCCGGTTAAAGAGACCCAGTACTTC
CDR3: CAWCAGGPVKETQYF

size: .
J: TRBJ2-7
V: TRBV29-1
D: .
DNA: TGCAGCGTTGGGGGGGACCCCTCCTACGAGCAGTACTTC
CDR3: CSVGGDPSYEQYF

size: many
J: TRBJ2-2
V: TRBV10-2
D: .
DNA: TGCGCCAGCAGGGGGGAACCAGCCACCGGGGAGCTGTTTTTT
CDR3: CASRGEPATGELFF

size: .
J: TRBJ1-5
V: TRBV6-2/TRBV6-3
D: .
DNA: TGTGCCACCACAGGCGGGGGTCTGAGTAATCAGCCCCAGCATTTT
CDR3: CATTGGGLSNQPQHF

size: few
J: TRBJ2-3
V: TRBV2
D: TRBD1
DNA: TGTGCCAGCAGTGGGGACAGGGGTCCGGCAGATACGCAGTATTTT
CDR3: CASSGDRGPADTQYF

size: few
J: TRBJ2-1
V: TRBV11-2
D: .
DNA: TGTGCCAGCAGCTTAAATCCGGGGTCCTCCTACAATGAGCAGTTCTTC
CDR3: CASSLNPGSSYNEQFF

size: .
J: TRBJ1-5
V: TRBV6-1
D: .
DNA: TGTGCCAGCAGCCCAAGGGGGGCAGGGCTCGATCAGCCCCAGCATTTT
CDR3: CASSPRGAGLDQPQHF

size: .
J: TRBJ2-1
V: TRBV4-3
D: TRBD2
DNA: TGCGCCAGCAGCCAAGATGGGGGGGGAAACAATGAGCAGTTCTTC
CDR3: CASSQDGGGNNEQFF

size: many
J: TRBJ1-4
V: TRBV5-1
D: .
DNA: TGCGCCAGCAGCTTGGTGGGTGAAACTAATGAAAAACTGTTTTTT
CDR3: CASSLVGETNEKLFF

size: few
J: TRBJ1-5
V: TRBV12-3/TRBV12-4
D: .
DNA: TGTGCCAGCAGTTTAACGAGACAGCTACATCAGCCCCAGCATTTT
CDR3: CASSLTRQLHQPQHF

size: .
J: TRBJ2-7
V: TRBV7-2
D: .
DNA: TGTGCCAGCAGCCAAGGACGGTATCTCCTGAACGAGCAGTACTTC
CDR3: CASSQGRYLLNEQYF

size: many
J: TRBJ2-7
V: TRBV10-3
D: .
DNA: TGTGCCATCAGTGAGTACAGCTTCTGGTCGCAGTACTTC
CDR3: CAISEYSFWSQYF

size: .
J: TRBJ1-2
V: TRBV20-1
D: .
DNA: TGCAGTGCTCCACACGGGGGGACCTATGGCTACACCTTC
CDR3: CSAPHGGTYGYTF

size: .
J: TRBJ2-5
V: TRBV7-8
D: TRBD1
DNA: TGTGCCAGCAGCTTTGGACAGGTCCGAGGGACCCAGTACTTC
CDR3: CASSFGQVRGTQYF

size: .
J: TRBJ2-2
V: TRBV7-2
D: .
DNA: TGTGCCAGCAGCTTTCCGTATGTCGGGGAGCTGTTTTTT
CDR3: CASSFPYVGELFF

size: few
J: TRBJ2-1
V: TRBV24-1
D: .
DNA: TGTGCCACCAGTAGTTCCGGGAAACCCTACAATGAGCAGTTCTTC
CDR3: CATSSSGKPYNEQFF

size: .
J: TRBJ1-1
V: TRBV7-9
D: TRBD1
DNA: TGTGCCAGCAGCCCTATCGGGACAGGGGCGGGAGCTTTCTTT
CDR3: CASSPIGTGAGAFF

size: .
J: TRBJ2-7
V: TRBV27
D: .
DNA: TGTGCCAGCAGCCGGGGGAGCGGAACCTACGAGCAGTACTTC
CDR3: CASSRGSGTYEQYF

size: .
J: TRBJ2-7
V: TRBV4-3
D: .
DNA: TGCGCCAGCAGCCAAGGGTTCTGGTCCTACGAGCAGTACTTC
CDR3: CASSQGFWSYEQYF

size: .
J: TRBJ2-7
V: TRBV14
D: .
DNA: TGTGCCAGCAGCCAATTTGGTGTGCAGTACTTC
CDR3: CASSQFGVQYF

size: .
J: TRBJ2-7
V: TRBV20-1
D: TRBD1
DNA: TGCAGTGCTAGAGATTCCAGGGGGCGTCTAAGCGAGCAGTACTTC
CDR3: CSARDSRGRLSEQYF

size: .
J: TRBJ2-5
V: TRBV7-9
D: .
DNA: TGTGCCAGCAGCTCCACGACCCAAGAGACCCAGTACTTC
CDR3: CASSSTTQETQYF

size: few
J: TRBJ2-7
V: TRBV30
D: TRBD1
DNA: TGTGCCTGGAGCTCGGCAGGGGGTTCCTACGAGCAGTACTTC
CDR3: CAWSSAGGSYEQYF

size: few
J: TRBJ2-5
V: TRBV7-9
D: .
DNA: TGTGCCAGCAGCTCGACAAAGTTTGGGGAGTACTTC
CDR3: CASSSTKFGEYF

size: few
J: TRBJ2-2
V: TRBV11-2
D: .
DNA: TGTGCCAGCAGCTCCGGGACGGTTGACACCGGGGAGCTGTTTTTT
CDR3: CASSSGTVDTGELFF

size: many
J: TRBJ2-3
V: TRBV9
D: TRBD2
DNA: TGTGCCAGCAGCGGAGTGAGAGACGGGACTAGCGGAAAAGATACGCAGTATTTT
CDR3: CASSGVRDGTSGKDTQYF

size: .
J: TRBJ2-7
V: TRBV20-1
D: .
DNA: TGCAGTGCTAGGCCTACAGGGCTGGTCTCCTACGAGCAGTACTTC
CDR3: CSARPTGLVSYEQYF

size: .
J: TRBJ2-2
V: TRBV6-5
D: .
DNA: TGTGCCAGCAGTTTCGCAGGGTACACCGGGGAGCTGTTTTTT
CDR3: CASSFAGYTGELFF

size: few
J: TRBJ2-1
V: TRBV12-3/TRBV12-4
D: .
DNA: TGTGCCAGCAGTTTTGCCGCGGAGAGTTACAATGAGCAGTTCTTC
CDR3: CASSFAAESYNEQFF

size: .
J: TRBJ2-7
V: TRBV10-3
D: TRBD1
DNA: TGTGCCACTTCCTCCCTCGGACAGGGGCACAACGAGCAGTACTTC
CDR3: CATSSLGQGHNEQYF

size: .
J: TRBJ2-3
V: TRBV20-1
D: TRBD2
DNA: TGCAGTGCTACCCGCCGAGGTTCCGGGGGGGATACGCAGTATTTT
CDR3: CSATRRGSGGDTQYF

size: many
J: TRBJ2-7
V: TRBV7-9
D: .
DNA: TGTGCCAGCAGCTTACCGAACAGTAGGGGGGTTACCTACGAGCAGTACTTC
CDR3: CASSLPNSRGVTYEQYF

size: .
J: TRBJ2-1
V: TRBV7-3
D: .
DNA: TGTGCCAGCAGCCCCAGTTGGGCCAATGAGCAGTTCTTC
CDR3: CASSPSWANEQFF

size: few
J: TRBJ1-1
V: TRBV29-1
D: TRBD1
DNA: TGCAGCGCAGGGCCGGGACAGGGGTGGACTGAAGCTTTCTTT
CDR3: CSAGPGQGWTEAFF

size: many
J: TRBJ2-1
V: TRBV4-3
D: .
DNA: TGCGCCAGCAGCCAGAGACAGACTTACAATGAGCAGTTCTTC
CDR3: CASSQRQTYNEQFF

size: few
J: TRBJ2-5
V: TRBV7-9
D: .
DNA: TGTGCCAGCAGCTCCCCAACGGGCGAGGAGACCCAGTACTTC
CDR3: CASSSPTGEETQYF

size: .
J: TRBJ2-3
V: TRBV12-3/TRBV12-4
D: .
DNA: TGTGCCAGCAGCCAGGGCCATCCACAGATGGCGCAGTATTTT
CDR3: CASSQGHPQMAQYF

size: few
J: TRBJ2-1
V: TRBV2
D: TRBD1
DNA: TGTGCCAGCACCCAAGACAGGGTCGACGAGCAGTTCTTC
CDR3: CASTQDRVDEQFF

size: few
J: TRBJ1-1
V: TRBV29-1
D: .
DNA: TGCAGCGTTGAAGATCATGGGGGGGTACTGAACACTGAAGCTTTCTTT
CDR3: CSVEDHGGVLNTEAFF

size: .
J: TRBJ1-2
V: TRBV19
D: .
DNA: TGTGCCAGTAGTATGTTCGCTAACCAGGACTATGGCTACACCTTC
CDR3: CASSMFANQDYGYTF

size: few
J: TRBJ2-1
V: TRBV21-1
D: .
DNA: TGTGCCAGCAGCAAGGTAGGGACAGATACATACAATGAGCAGTTCTTC
CDR3: CASSKVGTDTYNEQFF

size: many
J: TRBJ1-4
V: TRBV12-3/TRBV12-4
D: .
DNA: TGTGCCAGCAGTTTATTTCCGGGAGCAACTAATGAAAAACTGTTTTTT
CDR3: CASSLFPGATNEKLFF

size: few
J: TRBJ2-1
V: TRBV27
D: TRBD2
DNA: TGTGCCAGCAAACTTACCCCCGGGACTAGCGAGTACAATGAGCAGTTCTTC
CDR3: CASKLTPGTSEYNEQFF

size: few
J: TRBJ2-1
V: TRBV9
D: TRBD2
DNA: TGTGCCAGCAGCGTAGCTGGGCTAGCGGGAGAAGAGCAGTTCTTC
CDR3: CASSVAGLAGEEQFF